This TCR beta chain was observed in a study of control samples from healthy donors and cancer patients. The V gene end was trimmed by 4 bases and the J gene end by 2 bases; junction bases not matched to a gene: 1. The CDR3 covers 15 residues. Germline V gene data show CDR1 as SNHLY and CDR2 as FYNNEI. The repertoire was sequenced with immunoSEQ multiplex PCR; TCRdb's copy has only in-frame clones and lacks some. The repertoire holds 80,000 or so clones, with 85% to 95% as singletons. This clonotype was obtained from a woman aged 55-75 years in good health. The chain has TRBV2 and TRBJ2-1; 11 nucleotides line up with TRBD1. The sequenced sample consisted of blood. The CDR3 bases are TGTGCCAGCAGTGGGACAGGGGGCCCCTACAATGAGCAGTTCTTC. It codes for CASSGTGGPYNEQFF.